The 4 T cell receptor beta chains below all came from one sample that was sequenced in a study of beta chain features in type 1 diabetes. Study findings and constraints: Significant though moderate, a shortening of TCRB CDR3s appeared in all four CD4+ subsets of Type 1 diabetes patients.

These receptors lack a known antigen. Every bit of the isolated RNA underwent reverse transcription, so sequencing read expressed TCRB transcripts. Sequencing used immunoSEQ multiplex PCR; TCRdb keeps in-frame clones, though not all of them. The sample lists some 170,000 clones, about 63% occurring once. The sample consisted of naive CD4+ T cells from blood. The receptors stem from a man aged 30 to 39 with type 1 diabetes.

The rearrangement joins TRBV4-3 to TRBJ1-5, with 9 bases that match TRBD1. This CDR3 comprises 14 residues. J gave up 7 bases and V 4 bases, and 5 bases lay outside the gene matches. CDR1 is LGHNA and CDR2 is YSLEER in the germline V gene. DNA of the CDR3: TGCGCCAGCAGCCCAGAGACAGGGGGACAGCCCCAGCATTTT. This translates into CASSPETGGQPQHF.

The chain joins TRBV13 to TRBJ1-2, with 8 bases matching TRBD1. This CDR3 has 14 residues. J gave up 7 bases and V 5 bases, and 9 bases lay outside the gene matches. CDR1 PRHDT and CDR2 FYEKMQ come from the germline V gene (reference sequence). CDR3 in DNA: TGTGCCAGCAGCGTCCCCCAGGGGGCGGGTGGCTACACCTTC. It codes for CASSVPQGAGGYTF.

The chain is built from TRBV5-1 and TRBJ1-4; D not resolved. The ends were cut back, 3 bases at V and 7 bases at J, with 10 bases in the middle. The CDR3 runs 13 residues. Germline V gives CDR1 SGHRS, CDR2 YFSETQ. In DNA, the CDR3 is TGCGCCAGCAGCTCACTTCATGGTGAAAAACTGTTTTTT. Protein: CASSSLHGEKLFF.

The gene calls are TRBV27 and TRBJ2-3; D tentatively fits TRBD1 or TRBD2 (6 bases each). V gave up 5 bases and J gave up 4 bases, with 16 bases separating them. Looked up from germline, CDR1 is MNHEY and CDR2 is SMNVEV (reference sequence). The CDR3 runs 15 residues. The CDR3 bases are TGTGCCAGCAGTCCATATGACGGGGGCGCAGATACGCAGTATTTT. This codes for CASSPYDGGADTQYF.